Reported below is one TCR beta chain. This receptor's antigen is unknown. Qualities for individual bases were not recorded, and no much larger clone is one base off. Preparation of the library involved the immunoSEQ multiplex PCR assay. The authors' pipeline ran thus. A statistical classification framework was developed to diagnose cytomegalovirus status using the catalog of TCR beta chain sequences. In TCRdb, the immuneACCESS table is reduced to in-frame sequences with V and J assigned. These tables do not hold every clone; where another copy was compared, an unresolved V gene accounts for under half, and the others remain unexplained. V and J calls and clone size are copied from that table; D and trimming were computed from the DNA. The sample contains over 110,000 clones, more than 85% of them found a single time. The top ten clonotypes cover just under 9% of the sample. This entry comes from a study of cytomegalovirus exposure and HLA in healthy donors listed by TCRdb under 2017. Study-level background: According to a later analysis, the approximately 120 validation repertoires were produced on the same platform as the 700 or so repertoires of the first cohort. The study was designed to test whether signatures of past pathogen exposure could be identified by cataloging public T cell receptors. Besides the first cohort of around 670 subjects, a separate validation cohort made up of roughly 120 different subjects was used. The study combined high-throughput TCR immunosequencing, statistical association of individual TCRs with disease status, and machine learning to predict cytomegalovirus infection status. General findings and caveats noted by the study authors: In the study, 150 to 200 TCR beta chains were listed as associated with cytomegalovirus. A later analysis had no HLA typing for the validation cohort, so co-occurrence there was scored across all 120 or so repertoires. Cytomegalovirus status was reported to be diagnosed by the classifier with high specificity and sensitivity in both the original and validation cohorts. Subsequent analysis determined that TCRs grouped into clusters in the first cohort also showed a tendency toward co-occurrence across the 120 or so validation repertoires, and approximately 94% of cluster scores exceeded 0. In vitro tests confirmed that a few of the cytomegalovirus-associated TCR beta chains recognize cytomegalovirus antigens. The authors suggested that the approach could potentially be extended to other disease states and immunological phenotypes. While some public TCRs were present in many individuals, most TCR sequences turned up only very rarely across donors.

Donors formed part of the validation cohort, which comprised 120 subjects and was distinct from the first cohort of over 500 subjects. The germline V gene gives CDR1 as MNHNS and CDR2 as SASEGT. Reading from cysteine to phenylalanine, the CDR3 counts 14 amino acids. Of all the DNA, just the CDR3 is kept, 42 bases in frame from base 1. V lost 2 bases and J lost 0 bases; the stretch between them is 8 bases long. The sequence came from a man aged 18-30 years in good health and CMV-seropositive. The sequence links TRBV6-1 to TRBJ2-7; TRBD1 is perhaps the D gene, given 5 matching bases. The sequenced sample consisted of PBMCs. The CDR3 region reads CASSEPGYSYEQYF. In nucleotides, the sequence is TGTGCCAGCAGTGAACCAGGGTACTCCTACGAGCAGTACTTC.